Detailed here is one T cell receptor (beta chain). The sample is drawn from a study of blood T cell repertoires in COVID-19. Overall study: COVID-19 samples, acute and convalescent, were from the United States, Italy and Spain. T cells, B-cell-depleted T cells, or PBMCs provided the cDNA or gDNA that served as material.

The junction had 13 bases not matched to a gene; V was cut back by 4 bases and J by 5 bases. Germline lookup yields CDR1 SNHLY and CDR2 FYNNEI. This CDR3 has 17 amino acids. Authors' processing steps: The authors estimated nucleated cell counts from reference gene primer amplification. The data were produced by immunoSEQ multiplex PCR, yet TCRdb's version contains in-frame clones alone and is incomplete. V, J and clone size reflect that table, while D and trimming were determined from the DNA. The table shows some 100,000 clones, with 90% to 95% occurring only once. The chain joins TRBV2 to TRBJ2-3, with 9 bases fitting TRBD2. The sequence derives from a man in his 60s with acute or convalescent COVID-19. The specimen was peripheral blood. CDR3 in DNA: TGTGCCAGCAGTGCGAGAATAGCGGGAGTTATTGGAGATACGCAGTATTTT. Residues: CASSARIAGVIGDTQYF.